The next 25 T cell receptor beta chains were all read from a single sample in a study of blood T cell repertoires in COVID-19. Profiled with immunoSEQ multiplex PCR; TCRdb holds only in-frame clones, not every one. The table has some 140,000 clones, around 86% seen once. The sample taken for sequencing was peripheral blood. These TCRs come from a woman aged 45-65 years who had recovered from COVID-19.

This chain joins TRBV2 and TRBJ1-2, with unresolved D. V lost 6 bases and J 4 bases, leaving 12 bases between the germline ends. Looked up from germline, CDR1 is SNHLY and CDR2 is FYNNEI. CDR3 length equals 13 residues. The CDR3 coding sequence is TGTGCCAGCAGCCTGACACCAGCCTATGGCTACACCTTC. The encoded protein is CASSLTPAYGYTF.

V gene TRBV15 combines with J gene TRBJ1-1; D is unclear. The CDR3 spans 14 residues. Germline values: CDR1 LNHNV, CDR2 YYDKDF (reference sequence). Trimming left V 9 bases short and J 5 bases short, with 19 bases between. DNA for the CDR3: TGTGCCACATCGGTCCCCGCCGTCGGGACTGAAGCTTTCTTT. It yields the protein CATSVPAVGTEAFF.

The chain links TRBV5-1 to TRBJ2-4; D is possibly TRBD1 (6 bases). Per germline, CDR1 SGHRS and CDR2 YFSETQ. Trimming shortened V by 3 bases and J by 9 bases, and 16 bases separated the two germline ends. The CDR3 extends over 14 amino acids. The CDR3 region is CASSSGDGIGIQYF. Here the CDR3 DNA reads TGCGCCAGCAGCTCAGGGGACGGTATAGGCATTCAGTACTTC.

The CDR3, as DNA: TGTGCCAGCAGCCAAGGTTGGGCAGGGGGCACAGATACGCAGTATTTT. Its translation: CASSQGWAGGTDTQYF. The chain recombines TRBV4-2 with TRBJ2-3, with a weak D call TRBD1 (6 bases). CDR1 and CDR2 (germline): LGHNA, YNFKEQ. The CDR3 totals 16 residues. The ends were cut back, 1 base at V and 1 base at J, with 12 bases in the middle.

The chain recombines TRBV5-3 with TRBJ1-5; a weak D match, TRBD1 (5 bases). TRBV5-3 falls under the ORF class, with uncertain function. The germline V and J ends were trimmed by 8 bases and 2 bases, with 20 bases remaining between them. The CDR3 contains 16 residues. The CDR3 sequence: CASRQTPREGNQPQHF. For the CDR3, the DNA is TGTGCCAGCCGACAGACCCCCCGAGAGGGCAATCAGCCCCAGCATTTT.

This clone has only a few counts. This rearrangement joins TRBV5-1 to TRBJ2-5, with D perhaps TRBD1 (7 bases). The V end was cut by 0 bases, the J end by 6 bases, with 12 bases between. The CDR3 has 14 residues. Germline assignment: CDR1 SGHRS and CDR2 YFSETQ. The CDR3 here is CASSLAGGTQTQYF. The DNA of the CDR3 is TGCGCCAGCAGCTTGGCAGGGGGGACCCAGACCCAGTACTTC.

The chain recombines TRBV5-4 with TRBJ2-3; D may be TRBD2 (5 bases). V lost 1 base and J 0 bases, leaving 15 bases between the germline ends. The CDR3 loop spans 17 amino acids. The germline gives CDR1 SGHNT, CDR2 YYREEE (reference sequence). Written as DNA, the CDR3 is TGTGCCAGCAGCTTGAGCGGCGGGTGGGCTAGCACAGATACGCAGTATTTT. Amino acids: CASSLSGGWASTDTQYF.

The chain combines TRBV6-5 with TRBJ2-5, with a tentative D call TRBD2 (5 bases). Deletions cut 6 bases from V and 2 bases from J, with 10 bases between. Looked up from germline, CDR1 is MNHEY and CDR2 is SVGAGI. This CDR3 spans 13 amino acids. CDR3 sequence reads: CASRRTGQETQYF. DNA for the CDR3: TGTGCCAGCAGGCGGACGGGGCAAGAGACCCAGTACTTC.

The J gene is TRBJ2-3, the V gene TRBV30, with 7 bases identical to TRBD2. Germline-derived CDR1 and CDR2 are GTSNPN and SVGIG (reference sequence). The CDR3 has 13 amino acids. The J segment lost 2 bases and the V segment lost 5 bases, leaving 4 bases of the junction unmatched. CDR3 sequence reads: CAWGRASTDTQYF. In DNA form, the CDR3 reads TGTGCCTGGGGGAGGGCGTCCACAGATACGCAGTATTTT.

The V gene is TRBV19, the J gene TRBJ1-5; D ambiguous. V lost 7 bases and J 4 bases, leaving 11 bases between the germline ends. The CDR3 sequence is 13 residues long. CDR1 and CDR2 (germline): LNHDA, SQIVND (reference sequence). The CDR3 here is CASKEQINQPQHF. CDR3 sequence (DNA): TGTGCCAGTAAGGAACAGATAAATCAGCCCCAGCATTTT.

The V gene is TRBV27, the J gene TRBJ1-1; 8 bases are shared with TRBD1. In germline, CDR1 is MNHEY, CDR2 SMNVEV (reference sequence). The junction had 11 bases not matched to a gene; V was cut back by 8 bases and J by 6 bases. There are 14 residues in the CDR3. The CDR3 bases are TGTGCCAGCTCATTGAGACAGGGGCCCTCTGAAGCTTTCTTT. As protein: CASSLRQGPSEAFF.

The gene calls are TRBV15 and TRBJ2-7, with TRBD2 as a possible D gene (5 bases). CDR3 length: 14 residues. Trimming shortened V by 6 bases and J by 0 bases, and 12 bases separated the two germline ends. From germline, CDR1 is LNHNV and CDR2 YYDKDF (reference sequence). The CDR3 protein is CATRPRGSSYEQYF. CDR3 DNA: TGTGCCACCAGGCCCCGGGGAAGCTCCTACGAGCAGTACTTC.

This clone appeared once. The J gene is TRBJ2-7, the V gene TRBV2; D possibly corresponds to TRBD2 (5 bases). CDR3 size: 11 residues. In germline, CDR1 is SNHLY, CDR2 FYNNEI. V was pared by 5 bases and J by 6 bases, with 8 bases between. Written as DNA, the CDR3 is TGTGCCAGCAGTTCCGAGGGCGAGCAGTACTTC. Protein product: CASSSEGEQYF.

V gene TRBV15 combines with J gene TRBJ2-1; TRBD2 agrees at 8 bases. The CDR3 consists of 15 residues. V lost 0 bases and J lost 7; bases outside the gene matches: 5. Germline-derived CDR1 and CDR2 are LNHNV and YYDKDF (reference sequence). The DNA for the CDR3 is TGTGCCACCAGCAGAGATACGGGGGGGCCAAATGAGCAGTTCTTC. Amino acids: CATSRDTGGPNEQFF.

CDR3 amino acids: CASSLYTGAEETQYF. The CDR3 DNA is TGTGCCAGCAGCTTGTACACAGGCGCAGAAGAGACCCAGTACTTC. The chain has TRBV5-6 and TRBJ2-5; maybe TRBD1 (5 bases). CDR1 is SGHDT and CDR2 is YYEEEE in the germline V gene. This CDR3 contains 15 residues. V was cut by 1 base and J by 3 bases, with 13 bases left in between.

The chain joins TRBV19 to TRBJ1-4; no clear D gene. CDR1 LNHDA and CDR2 SQIVND come from the germline V gene (reference sequence). Trimming removed 3 bases at V and 10 bases at J, with 9 bases between. The CDR3 loop spans 12 amino acids. The CDR3 DNA sequence: TGTGCCAGTAGTATCGGTCGGGGAAAACTGTTTTTT. It is translated as CASSIGRGKLFF.

The chain is built from TRBV6-6 and TRBJ1-1; 7 bases match TRBD1. The CDR3 runs to 16 residues. Germline values: CDR1 MNHNY, CDR2 SVGAGI (reference sequence). V lost 2 bases to trimming and J lost 6 bases; unmatched junction nucleotides: 12. The CDR3, as DNA: TGTGCCAGCAGTTACAGCGGTGACAGGGCAAGCGCTGAAGCTTTCTTT. Protein product: CASSYSGDRASAEAFF.

The table lists this clone with a count of one. The chain combines TRBV30 with TRBJ1-6; D remains unclear. Germline V gene sequence: CDR1 GTSNPN, CDR2 SVGIG (reference sequence). This CDR3 region has 14 residues. The germline V and J ends were trimmed by 1 base and 6 bases, with 10 bases remaining between them. In DNA form, the CDR3 reads TGTGCCTGGAGTGCTGAGCTACTTAATTCACCCCTCCACTTT. It codes for CAWSAELLNSPLHF.

This chain connects TRBV6-5 to TRBJ1-2; TRBD1 agrees at 9 bases. The length of the CDR3 is 13 residues. Germline values: CDR1 MNHEY, CDR2 SVGAGI. After removal of 5 bases from V and 8 bases from J, the junction contained 6 bases not matched to a gene. The CDR3, as DNA: TGTGCCAGCAGTCGGGACAGGGTCCGCGGCTACACCTTC. It specifies CASSRDRVRGYTF.

This clone was counted a few times. The chain recombines TRBV4-2 with TRBJ2-1; 10 bases agree with TRBD2. J gave up 4 bases and V 6 bases, and 15 bases lay outside the gene matches. CDR1 is LGHNA, CDR2 YNFKEQ, per germline. The CDR3 covers 18 residues. Here the CDR3 reads CASSPELRGLARYNEQFF. DNA of the CDR3: TGTGCCAGCAGTCCTGAATTGCGGGGACTAGCGAGATACAATGAGCAGTTCTTC.

The chain is built from TRBV5-6 and TRBJ1-3; D gene unclear. CDR3 length equals 14 residues. V was clipped by 0 bases and J by 2 bases, with 6 bases between them. Germline V gives CDR1 SGHDT, CDR2 YYEEEE. The CDR3 here is CASSLGLAGNTIYF. The CDR3 DNA reads as TGTGCCAGCAGCTTGGGACTGGCTGGAAACACCATATATTTT.

As DNA, the CDR3 is TGTGCCAGCAGCTTTGACAGCCTGAACACTGAAGCTTTCTTT. This encodes CASSFDSLNTEAFF. The genes are TRBV6-5 and TRBJ1-1, with a possible D match to TRBD1 (5 bases). The CDR3 is 14 residues long. The V end lost 6 bases, the J end lost 0 bases, and 11 bases lay between the germline ends. In germline, CDR1 is MNHEY, CDR2 SVGAGI.

This clone was counted only a few times. The chain is built from TRBV7-9 and TRBJ1-1; 7 nucleotides align to TRBD1. This CDR3 comprises 13 residues. V trimming: 5 bases; J trimming: 5 bases; junction bases outside the gene matches: 5. Germline lookup yields CDR1 SEHNR and CDR2 FQNEAQ (reference sequence). This CDR3 is CASSQDRETEAFF. The CDR3 DNA follows: TGTGCCAGCAGCCAAGACAGGGAAACTGAAGCTTTCTTT.

The V gene is TRBV7-2, the J gene TRBJ1-4, with 7 bases matching TRBD1. Trimming at V came to 5 bases and at J to 7 bases, leaving 10 bases not matched to a gene. Germline V gene data show CDR1 as SGHTA and CDR2 as FQGNSA. The CDR3 totals 15 residues. The CDR3 coding sequence is TGTGCCAGCAGCATACAGGGGATTGGTAGTGAAAAACTGTTTTTT. Translating it yields CASSIQGIGSEKLFF. Based on the CDR3 plus reference TRBV7-2 and TRBJ1-4, the full variable domain is GAGVSQSPSNKVTEKGKDVELRCDPISGHTALYWYRQSLGQGLEFLIYFQGNSAPDKSGLPSDRFSAERTGGSVSTLTIQRTQQEDSAVYLCASSIQGIGSEKLFFGSGTQLSVL.

This chain uses TRBV29-1 with TRBJ2-3, with 7 bases that match TRBD2. This CDR3 contains 15 residues. With 2 bases clipped from V and 1 base from J, the junction kept 6 bases outside the gene matches. Germline CDR1 and CDR2: SQVTM and ANQGSEA. In DNA form, the CDR3 reads TGCAGCGTTGAACCCGCGGGGGTTGGCACAGATACGCAGTATTTT. This codes for CSVEPAGVGTDTQYF.